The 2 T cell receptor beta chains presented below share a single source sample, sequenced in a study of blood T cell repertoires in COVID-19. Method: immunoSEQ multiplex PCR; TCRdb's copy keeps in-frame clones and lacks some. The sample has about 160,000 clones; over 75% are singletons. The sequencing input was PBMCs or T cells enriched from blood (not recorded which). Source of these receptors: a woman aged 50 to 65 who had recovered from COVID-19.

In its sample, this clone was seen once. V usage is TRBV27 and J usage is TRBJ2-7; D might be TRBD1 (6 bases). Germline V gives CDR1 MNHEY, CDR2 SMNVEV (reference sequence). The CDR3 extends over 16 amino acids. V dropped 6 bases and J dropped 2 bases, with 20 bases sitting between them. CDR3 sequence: CASRQRSQGLTYEQYF. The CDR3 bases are TGTGCCAGCAGACAGCGAAGCCAGGGGCTTACCTACGAGCAGTACTTC.

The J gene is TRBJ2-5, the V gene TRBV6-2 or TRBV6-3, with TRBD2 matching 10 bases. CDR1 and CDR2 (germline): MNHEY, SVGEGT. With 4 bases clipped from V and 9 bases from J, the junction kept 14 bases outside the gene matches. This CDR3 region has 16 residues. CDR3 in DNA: TGTGCCAGCAGTTCCCTCAAGCGGGGGGGCTGGCGGGCCCAGTACTTC. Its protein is CASSSLKRGGWRAQYF.